This T cell receptor beta chain was sequenced for a study of PD-1 blockade in classical Hodgkin lymphoma. The CDR3 length is 18 residues. Per germline, CDR1 LGHNT and CDR2 FRNRAP. With 5 bases clipped from V and 0 bases from J, the junction kept 10 bases outside the gene matches. Repertoires were generated with immunoSEQ multiplex PCR, while TCRdb's copy carries only in-frame clones and drops some. The profile covers 45,000 or so clones, with about three quarters appearing a single time and less than 40% taken by the ten largest. Noted time point: cycle 4 day 1 (C4D1), after more than five weeks of nivolumab. The patients all showed relapse after autologous stem cell transplantation, while their brentuximab vedotin exposure varied.

The receptor's source is a human donor with classical Hodgkin lymphoma. The chain recombines TRBV12-5 with TRBJ2-3, with 11 positions matching TRBD2. Source: peripheral blood mononuclear cells (PBMCs), taken before the fourth cycle of nivolumab. CDR3 loop: CASGPPGSGGVSTDTQYF. DNA for the CDR3: TGTGCTAGTGGTCCCCCGGGTAGCGGGGGGGTCAGCACAGATACGCAGTATTTT.